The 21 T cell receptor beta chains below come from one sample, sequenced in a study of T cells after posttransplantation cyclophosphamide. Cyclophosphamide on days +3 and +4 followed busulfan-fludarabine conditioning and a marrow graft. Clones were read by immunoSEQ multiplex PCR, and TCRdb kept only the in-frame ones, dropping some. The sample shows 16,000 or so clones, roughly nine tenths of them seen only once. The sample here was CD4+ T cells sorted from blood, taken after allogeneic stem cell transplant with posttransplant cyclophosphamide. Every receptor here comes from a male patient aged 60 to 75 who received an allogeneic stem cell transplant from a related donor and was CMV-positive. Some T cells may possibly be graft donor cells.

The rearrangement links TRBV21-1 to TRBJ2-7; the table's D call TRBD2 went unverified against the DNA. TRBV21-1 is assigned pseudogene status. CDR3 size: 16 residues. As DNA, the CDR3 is TGTGCCAGCAGCTCAGGGGGTAGCGGGGACCCCTACGAGCAGTACTTC. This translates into CASSSGGSGDPYEQYF.

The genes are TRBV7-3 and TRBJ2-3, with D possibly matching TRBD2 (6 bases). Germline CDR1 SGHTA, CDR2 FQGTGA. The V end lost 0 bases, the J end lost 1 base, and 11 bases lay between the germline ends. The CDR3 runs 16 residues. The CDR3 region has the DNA TGTGCCAGCAGCTTAACGGGGCGGGGTGGCACAGATACGCAGTATTTT. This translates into CASSLTGRGGTDTQYF.

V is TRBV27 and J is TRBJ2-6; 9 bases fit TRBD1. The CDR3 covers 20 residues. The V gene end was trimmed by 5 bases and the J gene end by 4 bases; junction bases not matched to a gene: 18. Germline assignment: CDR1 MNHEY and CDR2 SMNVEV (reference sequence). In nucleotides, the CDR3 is TGTGCCAGCAGTCATAACAGGGGGCGAGGTCTTAGGCGAGGGGCCAACGTCCTGACTTTC. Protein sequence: CASSHNRGRGLRRGANVLTF.

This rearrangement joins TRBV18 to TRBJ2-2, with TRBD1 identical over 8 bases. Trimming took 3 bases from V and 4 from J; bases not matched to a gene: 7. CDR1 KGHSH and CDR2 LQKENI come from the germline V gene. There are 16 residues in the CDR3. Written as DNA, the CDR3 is TGTGCCAGCTCACCCCCGGACAGGGCAAGCACCGGGGAGCTGTTTTTT. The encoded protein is CASSPPDRASTGELFF.

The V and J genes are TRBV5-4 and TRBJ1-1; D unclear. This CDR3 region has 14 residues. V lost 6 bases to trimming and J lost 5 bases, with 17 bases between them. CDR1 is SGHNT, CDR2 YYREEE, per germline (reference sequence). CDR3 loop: CASTPGWVRTEAFF. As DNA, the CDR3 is TGTGCCAGCACTCCCGGGTGGGTGAGAACTGAAGCTTTCTTT.

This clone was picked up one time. The DNA of the CDR3 is TGTGCCATCCCCCCCTGCCGAGTCTTTCAGCCCCAGCATTTT. Encoded protein: CAIPPCRVFQPQHF. The V and J genes are TRBV6-5 and TRBJ1-5; no clear D. The CDR3 is 14 residues long. V lost 10 bases, J lost 6 bases, and 19 bases lay in between. The germline V gene has CDR1 MNHEY and CDR2 SVGAGI.

In DNA form, the CDR3 reads TGTGCCAGCACCGACGAGCGGTGGTCCGGGCGCTACGAGCAGTACTTC. Translated: CASTDERWSGRYEQYF. The chain joins TRBV5-4 to TRBJ2-7; TRBD2 might be the D (5 bases). This CDR3 is built from 16 residues. CDR1 and CDR2 (germline): SGHNT, YYREEE (reference sequence). V lost 6 bases to trimming and J lost 3 bases, with 22 bases between them.

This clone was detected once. CDR3 residues: CASSRQSFYGYTF. CDR3 coding DNA: TGTGCCAGCAGCCGACAGTCTTTCTATGGCTACACCTTC. The chain has TRBV14 and TRBJ1-2, with D perhaps TRBD1 (5 bases). CDR1 SGHDN and CDR2 FVKESK come from the germline V gene. Trimming shortened V by 4 bases and J by 4 bases, and 10 bases separated the two germline ends. The CDR3 runs 13 residues.

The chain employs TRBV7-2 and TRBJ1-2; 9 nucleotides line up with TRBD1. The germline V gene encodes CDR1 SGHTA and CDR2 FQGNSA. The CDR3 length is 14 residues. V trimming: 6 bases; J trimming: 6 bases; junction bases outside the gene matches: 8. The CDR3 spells CASSTPGQGNGYTF. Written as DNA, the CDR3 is TGTGCCAGCAGTACTCCCGGACAGGGGAATGGCTACACCTTC.

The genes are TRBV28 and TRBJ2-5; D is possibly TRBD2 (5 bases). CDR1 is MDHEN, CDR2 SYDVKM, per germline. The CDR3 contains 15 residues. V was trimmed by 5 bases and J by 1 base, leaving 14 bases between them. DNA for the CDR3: TGTGCCAGCAGTCCTGCAATAGGAGGCCAAGAGACCCAGTACTTC. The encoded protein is CASSPAIGGQETQYF.

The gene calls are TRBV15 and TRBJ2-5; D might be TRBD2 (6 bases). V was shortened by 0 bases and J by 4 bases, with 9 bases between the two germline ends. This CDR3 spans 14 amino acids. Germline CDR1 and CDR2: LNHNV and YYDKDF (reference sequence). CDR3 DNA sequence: TGTGCCACCAGCAGAGATGGAGGGCGAGAGACCCAGTACTTC. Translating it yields CATSRDGGRETQYF.

The CDR3, as DNA: TGCGCCAGCAGCCCAAATATGGGACAGGGTGAGACCCAGTACTTC. Translation gives CASSPNMGQGETQYF. This chain links TRBV4-3 with TRBJ2-5; 9 nucleotides agree with TRBD1. This CDR3 is built from 15 residues. With 4 bases clipped from V and 5 bases from J, the junction kept 8 bases outside the gene matches. Germline V gives CDR1 LGHNA, CDR2 YSLEER.

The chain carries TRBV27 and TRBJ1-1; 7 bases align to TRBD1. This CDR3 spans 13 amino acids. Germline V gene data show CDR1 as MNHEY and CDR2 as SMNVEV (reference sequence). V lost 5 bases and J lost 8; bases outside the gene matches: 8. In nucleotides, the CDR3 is TGTGCCAGCAGTCCGACAGGGCCAAGGGAAGCTTTCTTT. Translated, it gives CASSPTGPREAFF.

CDR3 DNA: TGTGCCAGCAGCCGGGACAGGGCCAATTCACCCCTCCACTTT. Translating it yields CASSRDRANSPLHF. The chain recombines TRBV7-9 with TRBJ1-6; TRBD1 aligns across 9 bases. The CDR3 has 14 amino acids. Germline loops: CDR1 SEHNR, CDR2 FQNEAQ (reference sequence). With V trimmed by 5 bases and J by 7 bases, 3 bases remained unmatched.

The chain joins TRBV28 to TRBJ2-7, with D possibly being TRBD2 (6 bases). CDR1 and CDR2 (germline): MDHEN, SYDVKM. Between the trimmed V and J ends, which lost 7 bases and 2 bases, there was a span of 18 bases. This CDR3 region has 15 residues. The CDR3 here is CASNRGTFRAYEQYF. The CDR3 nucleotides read TGTGCCAGCAACCGGGGGACCTTTAGGGCCTACGAGCAGTACTTC.

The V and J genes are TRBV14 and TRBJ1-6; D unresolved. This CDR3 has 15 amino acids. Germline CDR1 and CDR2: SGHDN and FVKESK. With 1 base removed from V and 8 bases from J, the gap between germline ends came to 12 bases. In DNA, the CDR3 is TGTGCCAGCAGCCAAGTGGACCTGCGGGATTCACCCCTCCACTTT. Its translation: CASSQVDLRDSPLHF.

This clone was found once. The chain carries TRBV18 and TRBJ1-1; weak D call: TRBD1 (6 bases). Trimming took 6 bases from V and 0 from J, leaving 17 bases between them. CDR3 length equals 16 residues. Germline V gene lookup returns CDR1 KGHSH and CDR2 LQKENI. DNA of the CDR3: TGTGCCAGCTCCCCAACCTCAGGGGACCTGAACACTGAAGCTTTCTTT. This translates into CASSPTSGDLNTEAFF. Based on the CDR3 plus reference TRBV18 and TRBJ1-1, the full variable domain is NAGVMQNPRHLVRRRGQEARLRCSPMKGHSHVYWYRQLPEEGLKFMVYLQKENIIDESGMPKERFSAEFPKEGPSILRIQQVVRGDSAAYFCASSPTSGDLNTEAFFGQGTRLTVV.

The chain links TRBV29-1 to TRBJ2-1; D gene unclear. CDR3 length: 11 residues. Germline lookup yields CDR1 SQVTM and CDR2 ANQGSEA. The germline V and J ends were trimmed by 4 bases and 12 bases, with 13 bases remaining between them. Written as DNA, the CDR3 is TGCAGCGTTGGGGTCGGGTTAGGGCAGTTCTTC. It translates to CSVGVGLGQFF.

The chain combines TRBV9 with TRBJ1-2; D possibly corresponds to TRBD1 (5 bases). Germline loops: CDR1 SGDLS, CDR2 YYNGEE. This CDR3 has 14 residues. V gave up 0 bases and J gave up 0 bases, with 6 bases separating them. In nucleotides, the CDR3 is TGTGCCAGCAGCGTAGTGACAGCTAACTATGGCTACACCTTC. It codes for CASSVVTANYGYTF. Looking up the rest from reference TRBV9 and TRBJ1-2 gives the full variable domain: DSGVTQTPKHLITATGQRVTLRCSPRSGDLSVYWYQQSLDQGLQFLIQYYNGEERAKGNILERFSAQQFPDLHSELNLSSLELGDSALYFCASSVVTANYGYTFGSGTRLTVV.

CDR3 region: CASSLRTRGESYEQYF. The CDR3 DNA is TGCGCCAGCAGCTTAAGGACCCGGGGGGAGTCCTACGAGCAGTACTTC. This chain joins TRBV5-1 and TRBJ2-7, with 7 bases lining up with TRBD2. In germline, CDR1 is SGHRS, CDR2 YFSETQ. The J segment lost 1 base and the V segment lost 2 bases, leaving 9 bases of the junction unmatched. There are 16 residues in the CDR3.

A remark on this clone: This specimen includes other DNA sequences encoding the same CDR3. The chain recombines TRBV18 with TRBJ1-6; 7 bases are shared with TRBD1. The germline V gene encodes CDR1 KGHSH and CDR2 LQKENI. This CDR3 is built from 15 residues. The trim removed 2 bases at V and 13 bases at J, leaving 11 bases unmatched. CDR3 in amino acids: CASSPAGTAYSPLHF. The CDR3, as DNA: TGTGCCAGCTCACCAGCCGGGACAGCATACTCCCCCCTCCACTTT.